A single sample gave rise to the 15 T cell receptor beta chains below, sequenced in a study of cytomegalovirus exposure and HLA in healthy donors. The PCR ran on 60 Vbeta and 13 Jbeta primers. Sequencing used immunoSEQ multiplex PCR; TCRdb keeps in-frame clones, though not all of them. The sample yields about 98,000 clones, roughly 70% seen once. What was sequenced was PBMCs. The receptors derive from a man aged 50 to 60 in good health and CMV-seronegative.

This chain uses TRBV7-9 with TRBJ2-7, with 11 bases aligning to TRBD2. V was clipped by 5 bases and J by 6 bases; unmatched bases: 6. CDR1 and CDR2 (germline): SEHNR, FQNEAQ (reference sequence). The CDR3 extends over 14 amino acids. In DNA form, the CDR3 reads TGTGCCAGCAGCCAACTAGCGGGAGTCGTCGAGCAGTACTTC. Its translation: CASSQLAGVVEQYF.

V usage is TRBV5-6 and J usage is TRBJ1-1; 8 nucleotides line up with TRBD1. Germline CDR1 reads SGHDT; CDR2 reads YYEEEE. The V and J ends lost 6 bases and 5 bases, in that order; junction bases with no gene match: 12. There are 15 residues in the CDR3. The CDR3 region has the DNA TGTGCCAGCAACAACCGAAGGACAGGGAGAACTGAAGCTTTCTTT. Translation: CASNNRRTGRTEAFF.

V is TRBV29-1 and J is TRBJ2-7, with 8 positions matching TRBD1. Germline CDR1 SQVTM, CDR2 ANQGSEA. The V and J ends lost 6 bases and 6 bases, in that order; junction bases with no gene match: 7. This CDR3 region has 12 residues. The CDR3 nucleotides read TGCAGCGTGTCAGGGGGCATGAGCGAGCAGTACTTC. Its translation: CSVSGGMSEQYF.

This clone was seen more than once but under ten times. This chain joins TRBV21-1 and TRBJ2-7; the D call of TRBD1 is as the table states it, not checked on the DNA. TRBV21-1 counts as a pseudogene. The CDR3 is made up of 18 amino acids. The CDR3 reads CASSRDNRVTPKGYEQYF. CDR3 nucleotide sequence: TGTGCCAGCAGCAGGGACAACAGGGTAACCCCTAAGGGGTACGAGCAGTACTTC.

The gene calls are TRBV9 and TRBJ2-5; TRBD2 agrees at 13 bases. The germline CDR1 and CDR2 sequences are SGDLS and YYNGEE. The CDR3 is 17 amino acids. With 0 bases clipped from V and 5 bases from J, the junction kept 7 bases outside the gene matches. The DNA for the CDR3 is TGTGCCAGCAGCGTAGGTGGACTAGCGGGAGTTAGGGAGACCCAGTACTTC. Its protein product is CASSVGGLAGVRETQYF.

The chain combines TRBV4-2 with TRBJ1-1, with 7 bases that match TRBD1. CDR3 length: 16 amino acids. V gave up 4 bases and J gave up 5 bases; unmatched junction bases: 13. Germline-derived CDR1 and CDR2 are LGHNA and YNFKEQ. The CDR3 spells CASSPSVVQGETEAFF. The CDR3 DNA is TGTGCCAGCAGCCCCTCCGTGGTTCAGGGGGAGACTGAAGCTTTCTTT.

This clone showed up just once. This chain links TRBV6-5 with TRBJ2-3; 11 bases fit TRBD2. The CDR3 runs to 15 residues. Germline V gene data show CDR1 as MNHEY and CDR2 as SVGAGI. The V and J ends lost 5 bases and 2 bases, in that order; junction bases with no gene match: 3. The CDR3 nucleotides read TGTGCCAGCAGTCGACTAGCGGGAAACACAGATACGCAGTATTTT. It codes for CASSRLAGNTDTQYF.

This chain links TRBV27 with TRBJ2-5; TRBD1 matches at 7 bases. The ends lost 5 bases at V and 7 bases at J; junction bases unmatched: 7. The CDR3 totals 13 residues. Germline V gene data show CDR1 as MNHEY and CDR2 as SMNVEV (reference sequence). This CDR3 is CASSPDRFTTQYF. CDR3 coding DNA: TGTGCCAGCAGTCCGGACAGGTTTACGACCCAGTACTTC.

The rearrangement links TRBV10-2 to TRBJ1-2; D remains ambiguous. From germline, CDR1 is WSHSY and CDR2 SAAADI. V was shortened by 2 bases and J by 1 base, with 11 bases between the two germline ends. The CDR3 runs 15 residues. CDR3 loop: CASSEGFRHNYGYTF. CDR3 DNA sequence: TGCGCCAGCAGTGAGGGTTTCAGGCATAACTATGGCTACACCTTC.

The chain carries TRBV5-1 and TRBJ2-7; D possibly corresponds to TRBD2 (7 bases). CDR1 is SGHRS, CDR2 YFSETQ, per germline. The V end lost 4 bases, the J end lost 0 bases, and 20 bases lay between the germline ends. The CDR3 is 17 residues long. CDR3 loop: CASSMGGGRASSYEQYF. CDR3 DNA: TGCGCCAGCAGCATGGGGGGGGGCAGAGCTAGCTCCTACGAGCAGTACTTC. Combining the CDR3 with reference TRBV5-1 and TRBJ2-7 gives the whole variable domain KAGVTQTPRYLIKTRGQQVTLSCSPISGHRSVSWYQQTPGQGLQFLFEYFSETQRNKGNFPGRFSGRQFSNSRSEMNVSTLELGDSALYLCASSMGGGRASSYEQYFGPGTRLTVT.

The chain has TRBV4-3 and TRBJ1-4, with TRBD1 matching 8 bases. Germline CDR1 is LGHNA and CDR2 is YSLEER. This CDR3 is built from 17 residues. Losses at the gene ends were 4 bases for V and 6 bases for J; bases not matched to a gene: 13. The CDR3 DNA sequence: TGCGCCAGCAGCCGCGTCATATTCAGGGGGCGAGATGAAAAACTGTTTTTT. Its translation: CASSRVIFRGRDEKLFF.

The sample holds a few counts of this clone. This chain uses TRBV19 with TRBJ1-5; 12 bases map to TRBD1. Unmatched junction bases numbered 14, after V lost 10 bases and J lost 1 base. Per germline, CDR1 LNHDA and CDR2 SQIVND (reference sequence). The CDR3 is 18 amino acids. The CDR3 DNA reads TGTGCCACCCACACCGGGACAGGGGGCTTTTGGAGCAATCAGCCCCAGCATTTT. As protein: CATHTGTGGFWSNQPQHF. Variable domain in full (rest from reference TRBV19 and TRBJ1-5): DGGITQSPKYLFRKEGQNVTLSCEQNLNHDAMYWYRQDPGQGLRLIYYSQIVNDFQKGDIAEGYSVSREKKESFPLTVTSAQKNPTAFYLCATHTGTGGFWSNQPQHFGDGTRLSIL.

The chain combines TRBV6-1 with TRBJ1-3; D is undetermined. This CDR3 is built from 13 residues. Per germline, CDR1 MNHNS and CDR2 SASEGT. V shed 6 bases and J shed 0 bases, with 6 bases lying between them. DNA of the CDR3: TGTGCCAGCAGGGGGAGCTCTGGAAACACCATATATTTT. It codes for CASRGSSGNTIYF.

The V gene is TRBV5-8, the J gene TRBJ1-1; D possibly corresponds to TRBD1 (6 bases). The CDR3 runs 13 residues. Trimming stripped 3 bases from V and 6 bases from J, with 12 bases between. Germline CDR1 reads SGHTS; CDR2 reads YDEGEE. CDR3 amino acids: CASSWTDYPEAFF. In DNA, the CDR3 is TGTGCCAGCAGCTGGACAGATTACCCTGAAGCTTTCTTT.

V gene TRBV5-1 combines with J gene TRBJ2-3, with a possible D match to TRBD1 (6 bases). Germline lookup yields CDR1 SGHRS and CDR2 YFSETQ. There are 15 residues in the CDR3. V shed 0 bases and J shed 5 bases, with 13 bases lying between them. CDR3 loop: CASSLGQGFRDTQYF. The CDR3 DNA follows: TGCGCCAGCAGCTTGGGGCAGGGGTTTCGAGATACGCAGTATTTT.